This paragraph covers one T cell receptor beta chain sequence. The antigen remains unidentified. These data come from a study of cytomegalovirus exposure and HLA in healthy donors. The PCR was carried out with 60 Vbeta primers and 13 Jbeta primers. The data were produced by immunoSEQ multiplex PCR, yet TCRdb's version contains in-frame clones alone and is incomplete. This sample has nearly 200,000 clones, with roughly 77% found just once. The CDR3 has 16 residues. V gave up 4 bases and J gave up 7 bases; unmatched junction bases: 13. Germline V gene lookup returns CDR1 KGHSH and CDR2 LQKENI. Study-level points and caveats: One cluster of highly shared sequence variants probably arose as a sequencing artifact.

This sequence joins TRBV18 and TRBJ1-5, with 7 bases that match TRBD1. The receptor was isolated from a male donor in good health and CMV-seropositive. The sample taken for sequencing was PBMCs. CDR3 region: CASSLSGTEKAQPQHF. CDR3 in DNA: TGTGCCAGCTCACTTTCCGGGACAGAAAAGGCCCAGCCCCAGCATTTT.